Listed here is a single T cell receptor (beta chain). The antigen is not known. The sample is drawn from a study of OX40 agonist ivuxolimab in advanced cancers. As for the study in general: Treatment of patients was with ivuxolimab, an agonistic anti-OX40 (CD134) antibody. Cohort: about 80% men, mean age about 60, aged roughly 23 to 79.

Study-wide results and limits: Clones of CD4+ and CD8+ blood T cells grew by week 6 at doses of 0.1 to 3.0 mg/kg. CD8+ T cells were the subset that, on average, had more expanded clones than CD4+.

Produced via immunoSEQ multiplex PCR; TCRdb's table is partial and in-frame only. The data contain roughly 100,000 clones, over 85% of them singletons. This CDR3 has 14 residues. Germline V CDR1 and CDR2: MDHEN, SYDVKM. V was trimmed by 2 bases and J by 12 bases, leaving 17 bases between them. The chain uses TRBV28 and TRBJ2-1, with D uncertain. Sample: CD4+ or CD8+ T cells sorted from blood, taken in a trial of the OX40 agonist ivuxolimab. The clonotype comes from an adult with an advanced solid tumor such as melanoma, head and neck, liver or kidney cancer. CDR3 nucleotide sequence: TGTGCCAGCAGTTTAACGGCAGTCAAACCAGGGCAGTTCTTC. This sequence encodes CASSLTAVKPGQFF. Based on the CDR3 plus reference TRBV28 and TRBJ2-1, the full variable domain is DVKVTQSSRYLVKRTGEKVFLECVQDMDHENMFWYRQDPGLGLRLIYFSYDVKMKEKGDIPEGYSVSREKKERFSLILESASTNQTSMYLCASSLTAVKPGQFFGPGTRLTVL.